Presented here are 16 T cell receptor beta chains from one specimen sequenced in a study of Ad26.COV2.S vaccination and SARS-CoV-2 variants. Some clones are missing from TCRdb's copy, which holds only in-frame ones; the method was immunoSEQ multiplex PCR. The sample lists about 410,000 clones, approximately 91% occurring once. Stated treatment: some 19 received Ad26.COV2.S at low or high dose, single or two shots; about 5 received placebo; per-sample allocation not given. The samples date from day 63 after the first vaccine or placebo injection. This sample comprised peripheral blood, obtained in a trial of Ad26.COV2.S vaccine versus placebo. Every receptor here comes from a person aged 18-60 years who received the Ad26.COV2.S COVID-19 vaccine or a placebo.

The V call is TRBV6-2 or TRBV6-3, the J call TRBJ1-6; a possible D gene is TRBD1 (5 bases). Trimming stripped 0 bases from V and 5 bases from J, with 5 bases between. CDR1 is MNHEY, CDR2 SVGEGT, per germline. The CDR3 has 14 amino acids. In DNA, the CDR3 is TGTGCCAGCAGTTACTCCAGGGATAATTCACCCCTCCACTTT. It specifies CASSYSRDNSPLHF.

The chain carries TRBV5-1 and TRBJ2-1; D is ambiguous. The germline gives CDR1 SGHRS, CDR2 YFSETQ. V lost 4 bases, J lost 1 base, and 18 bases lay in between. This CDR3 has 17 amino acids. The CDR3 region is CASSPGSLAWSYNEQFF. For the CDR3, the DNA is TGCGCCAGCAGCCCTGGCAGCCTGGCTTGGTCCTACAATGAGCAGTTCTTC.

CDR3 DNA sequence: TGTGCCAGCAGTCCCGGAGGGGGCGGAAGTGGCTACACCTTC. Encoded protein: CASSPGGGGSGYTF. The chain couples TRBV27 to TRBJ1-2; 7 nucleotides agree with TRBD1. CDR1 is MNHEY and CDR2 is SMNVEV in the germline V gene (reference sequence). V dropped 5 bases and J dropped 7; count of bases not matched to a gene: 10. This CDR3 contains 14 residues.

The chain carries TRBV6-5 and TRBJ1-2; D unresolved. V gave up 6 bases and J gave up 7 bases, with 12 bases separating them. The CDR3 consists of 12 residues. The V gene's germline CDR1 is MNHEY and CDR2 SVGAGI. The CDR3 loop is CASRPEWSGYTF. In nucleotides, the CDR3 is TGTGCCAGCAGGCCTGAATGGAGTGGCTACACCTTC.

The chain links TRBV19 to TRBJ2-5, with D uncertain. This CDR3 has 14 residues. Germline assignment: CDR1 LNHDA and CDR2 SQIVND (reference sequence). Deletions cut 2 bases from V and 2 bases from J, with 9 bases between. The CDR3 loop is CASSIMAGQETQYF. CDR3 DNA: TGTGCCAGTAGTATAATGGCAGGACAAGAGACCCAGTACTTC.

The V gene is TRBV5-5, the J gene TRBJ1-2, with no clear D. Germline values: CDR1 SGHKS, CDR2 YYEKEE (reference sequence). There are 11 residues in the CDR3. The V and J ends lost 2 bases and 6 bases respectively, with 5 bases between them. CDR3 bases: TGTGCCAGCAGCTTCGGTGATGGCTACACCTTC. Translated: CASSFGDGYTF.

The chain joins TRBV18 to TRBJ1-2; D unclear. Germline loops: CDR1 KGHSH, CDR2 LQKENI. Between the trimmed V and J ends, which lost 4 bases and 1 base, there was a span of 10 bases. This CDR3 is 14 amino acids long. The CDR3 DNA sequence: TGTGCCAGCTCACGATCCGGCAGTAACTATGGCTACACCTTC. It specifies CASSRSGSNYGYTF.

The V call is TRBV7-8, the J call TRBJ2-7; TRBD2 agrees at 11 bases. With 5 bases clipped from V and 3 bases from J, the junction kept 6 bases outside the gene matches. Germline CDR1 and CDR2: SGHVS and FQNEAQ. CDR3 length equals 15 residues. The CDR3 protein is CASSHPGLAVYEQYF. CDR3 in DNA: TGTGCCAGCAGCCACCCGGGACTAGCGGTCTACGAGCAGTACTTC.

This sequence joins TRBV6-2 or TRBV6-3 and TRBJ2-3; 8 bases match TRBD2. CDR1 is MNHEY, CDR2 SVGEGT, per germline. CDR3 length: 17 residues. Trimming at V came to 5 bases and at J to 3 bases, leaving 13 bases not matched to a gene. In nucleotides, the CDR3 is TGTGCCAGCAGTCAGAGCCCCGGGACTAGAATTACAGATACGCAGTATTTT. Amino acid sequence: CASSQSPGTRITDTQYF.

The rearrangement links TRBV5-1 to TRBJ2-2; 9 bases match TRBD2. CDR1 is SGHRS and CDR2 is YFSETQ in the germline V gene. The ends lost 6 bases at V and 5 bases at J; junction bases unmatched: 8. This CDR3 has 15 residues. In nucleotides, the CDR3 is TGCGCCAGCACCTCTAGCGGGGTGGGGACCGGGGAGCTGTTTTTT. Translating gives CASTSSGVGTGELFF.

There are a few counts of this clone. The chain has TRBV2 and TRBJ1-5; possibly TRBD1 for D (6 bases). The CDR3 sequence is 16 residues long. In germline, CDR1 is SNHLY, CDR2 FYNNEI. V lost 6 bases to trimming and J lost 2 bases, with 17 bases between them. The CDR3 DNA follows: TGTGCCAGCAGGGGGGCGACAGTCTCCGGCAATCAGCCCCAGCATTTT. Protein: CASRGATVSGNQPQHF.

This chain joins TRBV5-1 and TRBJ1-1; D call uncertain. V lost 2 bases, J lost 5 bases, and 13 bases lay in between. Germline V gives CDR1 SGHRS, CDR2 YFSETQ. The CDR3 loop spans 14 amino acids. In DNA, the CDR3 is TGCGCCAGCAGCTTTGAGGCCGTCGGAACTGAAGCTTTCTTT. Protein sequence: CASSFEAVGTEAFF.

The rearrangement links TRBV18 to TRBJ1-2; tentative D call: TRBD1 (5 bases). This CDR3 has 16 residues. Germline V CDR1 and CDR2: KGHSH, LQKENI. V lost 0 bases, J lost 5 bases, and 16 bases lay in between. The CDR3 loop reads CASSPPIGTFGYGYTF. DNA of the CDR3: TGTGCCAGCTCACCACCGATCGGGACCTTCGGGTATGGCTACACCTTC.

V and J are TRBV5-4 and TRBJ1-1, with TRBD1 as a possible D gene (5 bases). Deletions cut 2 bases from V and 0 bases from J, with 8 bases between. This CDR3 has 14 amino acids. Germline-derived CDR1 and CDR2 are SGHNT and YYREEE (reference sequence). Written as DNA, the CDR3 is TGTGCCAGCAGCTTCGAGGGGTTGAACACTGAAGCTTTCTTT. Protein: CASSFEGLNTEAFF.

The CDR3 is CASSRQGTYGYTF. The CDR3 DNA follows: TGTGCCAGCAGTCGTCAGGGGACCTATGGCTACACCTTC. J is TRBJ1-2 and V is TRBV12-3 or TRBV12-4, with D perhaps TRBD1 (6 bases). CDR3 length: 13 amino acids. Deletions cut 5 bases from V and 4 bases from J, with 11 bases between.

This clone has just a few counts. The V call is TRBV18, the J call TRBJ1-3; D is undetermined. The CDR3 has 13 residues. The V gene lost 2 bases and the J gene lost 2 bases, with 4 bases spanning the gap. Germline CDR1 is KGHSH and CDR2 is LQKENI. This chain's CDR3 is CASSPTPGNTIYF. In DNA, the CDR3 is TGTGCCAGCTCACCAACTCCTGGAAACACCATATATTTT.